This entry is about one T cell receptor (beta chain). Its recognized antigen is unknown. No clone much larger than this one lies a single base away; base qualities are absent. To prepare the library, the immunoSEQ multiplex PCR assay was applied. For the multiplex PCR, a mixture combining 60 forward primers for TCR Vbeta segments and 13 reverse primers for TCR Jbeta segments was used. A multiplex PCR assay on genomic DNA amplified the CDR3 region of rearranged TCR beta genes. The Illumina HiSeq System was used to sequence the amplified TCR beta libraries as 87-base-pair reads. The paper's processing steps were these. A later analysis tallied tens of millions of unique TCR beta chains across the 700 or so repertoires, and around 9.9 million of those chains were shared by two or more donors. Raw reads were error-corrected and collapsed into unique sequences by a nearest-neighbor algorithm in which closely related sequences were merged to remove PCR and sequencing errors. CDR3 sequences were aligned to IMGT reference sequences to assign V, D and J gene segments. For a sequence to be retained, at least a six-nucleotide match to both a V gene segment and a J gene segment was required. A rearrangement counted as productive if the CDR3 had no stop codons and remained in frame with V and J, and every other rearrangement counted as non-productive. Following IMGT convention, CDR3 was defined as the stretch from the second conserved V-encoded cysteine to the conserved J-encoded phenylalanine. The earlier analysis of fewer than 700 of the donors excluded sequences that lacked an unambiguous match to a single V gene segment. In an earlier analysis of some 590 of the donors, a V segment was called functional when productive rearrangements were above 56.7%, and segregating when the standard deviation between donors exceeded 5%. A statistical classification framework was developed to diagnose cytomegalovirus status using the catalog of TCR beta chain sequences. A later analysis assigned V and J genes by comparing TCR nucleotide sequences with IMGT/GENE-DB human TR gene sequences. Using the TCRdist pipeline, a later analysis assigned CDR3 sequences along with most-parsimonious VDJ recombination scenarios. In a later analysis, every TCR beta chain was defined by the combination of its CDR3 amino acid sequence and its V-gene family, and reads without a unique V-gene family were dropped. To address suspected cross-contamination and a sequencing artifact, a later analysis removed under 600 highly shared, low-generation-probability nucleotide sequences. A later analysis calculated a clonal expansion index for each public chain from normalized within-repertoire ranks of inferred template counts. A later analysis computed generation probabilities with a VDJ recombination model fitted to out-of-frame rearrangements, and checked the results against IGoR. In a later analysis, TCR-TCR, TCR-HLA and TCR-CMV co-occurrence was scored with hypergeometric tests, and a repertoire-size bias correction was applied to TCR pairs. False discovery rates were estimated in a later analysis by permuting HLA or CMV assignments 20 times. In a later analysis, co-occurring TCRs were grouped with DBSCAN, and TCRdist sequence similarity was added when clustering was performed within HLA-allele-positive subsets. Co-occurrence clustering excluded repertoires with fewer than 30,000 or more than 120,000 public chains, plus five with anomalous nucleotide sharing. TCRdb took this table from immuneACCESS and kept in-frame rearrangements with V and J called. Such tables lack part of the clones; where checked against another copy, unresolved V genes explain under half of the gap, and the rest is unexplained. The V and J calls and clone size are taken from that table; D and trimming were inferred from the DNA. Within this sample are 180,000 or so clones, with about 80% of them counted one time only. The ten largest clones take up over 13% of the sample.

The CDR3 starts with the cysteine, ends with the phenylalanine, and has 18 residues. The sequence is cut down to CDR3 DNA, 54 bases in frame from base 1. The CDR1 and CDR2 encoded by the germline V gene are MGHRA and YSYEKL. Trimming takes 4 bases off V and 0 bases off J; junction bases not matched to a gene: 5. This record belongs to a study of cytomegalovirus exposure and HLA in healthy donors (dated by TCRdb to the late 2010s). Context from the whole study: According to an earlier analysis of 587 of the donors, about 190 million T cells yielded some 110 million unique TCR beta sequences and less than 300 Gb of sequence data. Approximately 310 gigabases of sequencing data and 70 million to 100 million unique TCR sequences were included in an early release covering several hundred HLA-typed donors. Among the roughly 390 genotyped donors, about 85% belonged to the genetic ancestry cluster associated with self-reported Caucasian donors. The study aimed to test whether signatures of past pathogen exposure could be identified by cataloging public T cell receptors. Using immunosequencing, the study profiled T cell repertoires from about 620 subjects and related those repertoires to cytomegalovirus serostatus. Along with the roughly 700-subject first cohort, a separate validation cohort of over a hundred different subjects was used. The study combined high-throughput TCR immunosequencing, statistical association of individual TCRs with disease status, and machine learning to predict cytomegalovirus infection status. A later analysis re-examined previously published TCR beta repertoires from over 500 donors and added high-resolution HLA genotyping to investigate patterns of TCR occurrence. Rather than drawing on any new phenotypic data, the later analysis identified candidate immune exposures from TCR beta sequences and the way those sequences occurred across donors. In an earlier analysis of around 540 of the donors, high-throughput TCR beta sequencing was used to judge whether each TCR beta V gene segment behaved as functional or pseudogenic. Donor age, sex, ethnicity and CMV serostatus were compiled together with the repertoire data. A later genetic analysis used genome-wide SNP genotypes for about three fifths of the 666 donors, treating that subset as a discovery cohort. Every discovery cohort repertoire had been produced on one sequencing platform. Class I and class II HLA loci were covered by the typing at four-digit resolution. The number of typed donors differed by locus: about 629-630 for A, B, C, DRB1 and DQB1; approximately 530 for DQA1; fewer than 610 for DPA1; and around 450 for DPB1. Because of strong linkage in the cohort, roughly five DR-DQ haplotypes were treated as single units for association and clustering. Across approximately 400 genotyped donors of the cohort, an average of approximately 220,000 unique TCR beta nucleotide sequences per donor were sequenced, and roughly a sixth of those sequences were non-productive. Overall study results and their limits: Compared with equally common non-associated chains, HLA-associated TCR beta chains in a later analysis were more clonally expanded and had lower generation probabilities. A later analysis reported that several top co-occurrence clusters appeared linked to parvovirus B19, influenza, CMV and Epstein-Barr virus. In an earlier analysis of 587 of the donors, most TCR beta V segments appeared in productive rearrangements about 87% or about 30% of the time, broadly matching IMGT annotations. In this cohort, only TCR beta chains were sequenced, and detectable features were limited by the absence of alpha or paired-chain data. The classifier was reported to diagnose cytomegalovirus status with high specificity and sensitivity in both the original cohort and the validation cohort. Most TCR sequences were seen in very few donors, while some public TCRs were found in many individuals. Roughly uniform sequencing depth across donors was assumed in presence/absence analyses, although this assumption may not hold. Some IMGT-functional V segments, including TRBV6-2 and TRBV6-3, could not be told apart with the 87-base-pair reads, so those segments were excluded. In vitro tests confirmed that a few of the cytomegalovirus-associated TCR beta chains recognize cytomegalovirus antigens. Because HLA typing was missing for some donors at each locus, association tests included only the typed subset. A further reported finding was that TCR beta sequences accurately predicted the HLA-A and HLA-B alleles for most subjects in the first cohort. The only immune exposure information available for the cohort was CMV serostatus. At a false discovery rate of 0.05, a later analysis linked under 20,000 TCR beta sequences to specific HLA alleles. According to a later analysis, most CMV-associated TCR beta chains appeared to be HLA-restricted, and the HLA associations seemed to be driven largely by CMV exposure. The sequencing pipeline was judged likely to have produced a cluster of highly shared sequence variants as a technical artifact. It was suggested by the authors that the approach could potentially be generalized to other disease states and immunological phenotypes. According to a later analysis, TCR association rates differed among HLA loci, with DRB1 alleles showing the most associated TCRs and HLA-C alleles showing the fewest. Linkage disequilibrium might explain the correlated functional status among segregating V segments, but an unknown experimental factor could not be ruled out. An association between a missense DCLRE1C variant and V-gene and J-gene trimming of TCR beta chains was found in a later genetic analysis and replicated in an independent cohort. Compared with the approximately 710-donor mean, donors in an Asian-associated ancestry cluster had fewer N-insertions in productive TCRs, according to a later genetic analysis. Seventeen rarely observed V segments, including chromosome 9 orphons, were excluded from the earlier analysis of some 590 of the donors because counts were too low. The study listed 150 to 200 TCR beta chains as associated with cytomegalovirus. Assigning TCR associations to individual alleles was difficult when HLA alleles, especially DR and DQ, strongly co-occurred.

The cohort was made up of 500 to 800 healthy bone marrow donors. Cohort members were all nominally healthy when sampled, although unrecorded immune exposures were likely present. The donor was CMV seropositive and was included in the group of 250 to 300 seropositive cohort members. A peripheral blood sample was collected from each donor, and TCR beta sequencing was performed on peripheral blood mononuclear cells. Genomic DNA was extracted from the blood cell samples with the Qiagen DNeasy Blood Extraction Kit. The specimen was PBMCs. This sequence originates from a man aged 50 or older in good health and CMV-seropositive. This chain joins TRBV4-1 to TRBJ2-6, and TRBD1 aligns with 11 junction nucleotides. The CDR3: CASSRWTGGSSGANVLTF. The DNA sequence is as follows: TGCGCCAGCAGCCGCTGGACAGGGGGCTCCTCTGGGGCCAACGTCCTGACTTTC.